This TCR beta chain derives from a study of T cells expressing NK-cell markers. Across the whole study: Researchers got TCR beta repertoires out of sorted CD3+CD56+NKG2C+, CD3+CD56+NKG2C- and CD3+CD56-NKG2C+ T cells. One of the eight sequenced donors was seronegative, whereas the other seven were HCMV-seropositive.

From germline, CDR1 is SGHRS and CDR2 YFSETQ. The CDR3 consists of 11 residues. No DNA is given; TCRdb re-called the 5' RACE reads and lists each CDR3 protein once. Its listing shows 550,000 or so distinct CDR3 sequences. The clonotype originates from a young man in good health. The chain uses TRBV5-1 and TRBJ2-1; TCRdb designates TRBD1, a call that cannot be tested without DNA. Input material: blood T cells: a sorted CD56 or NKG2C T cell subset, CD4+ or CD8+ T cells, or bulk PBMC T cells (not recorded which). CDR3 sequence reads: CASSIGQEQFF.